These 21 T cell receptor beta chains came from one sample sequenced in a study of CD4 T cell repertoires in COVID-19. The assay was immunoSEQ multiplex PCR, and TCRdb's table has in-frame clones only and misses some. This table has fewer than 30,000 clones, over 90% appearing once. The memory T cells were sequenced right after ex vivo isolation, without culture. Source: circulating follicular helper CD4+ T cells (cTfh) from blood, taken before the COVID-19 pandemic. The receptors shown here come from a human donor who had COVID-19.

The chain employs TRBV19 and TRBJ2-6, with D uncertain. Germline V gives CDR1 LNHDA, CDR2 SQIVND (reference sequence). This CDR3 contains 15 residues. V was clipped by 3 bases and J by 1 base, with 7 bases between them. The CDR3 coding sequence is TGTGCCAGTAGTATTATCGGGTCTGGGGCCAACGTCCTGACTTTC. It codes for CASSIIGSGANVLTF.

This chain joins TRBV29-1 and TRBJ2-7, with 7 bases identical to TRBD1. In germline, CDR1 is SQVTM, CDR2 ANQGSEA. The CDR3 contains 13 residues. The junction had 6 bases not matched to a gene; V was cut back by 6 bases and J by 1 base. The CDR3 DNA sequence: TGCAGCGTCGGGACAGTTGGGTCCTACGAGCAGTACTTC. Protein sequence: CSVGTVGSYEQYF.

The CDR3 DNA follows: TGCGCCAGCAGTTTCTCTGCTAGCCACAATGAGCAGTTCTTC. This gives the protein CASSFSASHNEQFF. This chain connects TRBV5-1 to TRBJ2-1; weak D call: TRBD2 (5 bases). V gave up 5 bases and J gave up 5 bases, with 14 bases separating them. In germline, CDR1 is SGHRS, CDR2 YFSETQ. This CDR3 contains 14 residues.

The CDR3 loop reads CASRRQGQGGYGYTF. The CDR3 DNA reads as TGTGCCAGCAGACGACAGGGCCAGGGGGGCTATGGCTACACCTTC. The rearrangement links TRBV5-6 to TRBJ1-2, with 7 bases fitting TRBD1. Germline-derived CDR1 and CDR2 are SGHDT and YYEEEE. The CDR3 contains 15 residues. V dropped 5 bases and J dropped 4; count of bases not matched to a gene: 11.

The chain has TRBV28 and TRBJ1-1; D is ambiguous. Deletions cut 5 bases from V and 4 bases from J, with 5 bases between. CDR1 and CDR2 from the germline V gene are MDHEN and SYDVKM. The CDR3 is 11 amino acids. CDR3 DNA: TGTGCCAGCAGTCTACTCACTGAAGCTTTCTTT. This translates into CASSLLTEAFF.

V and J are TRBV7-2 and TRBJ2-3, with 11 bases fitting TRBD2. The trim removed 5 bases at V and 2 bases at J, leaving 6 bases unmatched. The CDR3 has 16 residues. Germline lookup yields CDR1 SGHTA and CDR2 FQGNSA. CDR3 coding DNA: TGTGCCAGCAGCCCCCGGACTAGCGGGCACACAGATACGCAGTATTTT. Amino acids: CASSPRTSGHTDTQYF.

The rearrangement joins TRBV7-2 to TRBJ2-1, with D tentatively TRBD1 (6 bases). From germline, CDR1 is SGHTA and CDR2 FQGNSA. The CDR3 loop spans 13 amino acids. Trimming took 4 bases from V and 10 from J, leaving 14 bases between them. The CDR3 DNA sequence: TGTGCCAGCAGCTCGGAACCGGGACAAGAGCAGTTCTTC. Encoded protein: CASSSEPGQEQFF. The variable domain in full, completed from reference TRBV7-2 and TRBJ2-1, reads GAGVSQSPSNKVTEKGKDVELRCDPISGHTALYWYRQSLGQGLEFLIYFQGNSAPDKSGLPSDRFSAERTGGSVSTLTIQRTQQEDSAVYLCASSSEPGQEQFFGPGTRLTVL.

The J gene is TRBJ1-4, the V gene TRBV6-1, with D possibly matching TRBD1 (6 bases). The V gene lost 4 bases and the J gene lost 11 bases, with 17 bases spanning the gap. This CDR3 spans 14 amino acids. The germline gives CDR1 MNHNS, CDR2 SASEGT. The CDR3 region is CASSGGGGRGKLFF. CDR3 coding DNA: TGTGCCAGCAGTGGAGGGGGGGGGCGCGGGAAACTGTTTTTT.

The J gene is TRBJ2-7, the V gene TRBV9; no clear D. Germline assignment: CDR1 SGDLS and CDR2 YYNGEE. The V end lost 0 bases, the J end lost 3 bases, and 13 bases lay between the germline ends. This CDR3 spans 15 amino acids. The CDR3 loop is CASSVGLSPDYEQYF. In nucleotides, the CDR3 is TGTGCCAGCAGCGTAGGACTCTCCCCAGACTACGAGCAGTACTTC. Variable domain in full (rest from reference TRBV9 and TRBJ2-7): DSGVTQTPKHLITATGQRVTLRCSPRSGDLSVYWYQQSLDQGLQFLIQYYNGEERAKGNILERFSAQQFPDLHSELNLSSLELGDSALYFCASSVGLSPDYEQYFGPGTRLTVT.

V and J are TRBV9 and TRBJ2-3; 13 nucleotides line up with TRBD2. The CDR3 loop spans 17 amino acids. J was trimmed by 6 bases and V by 4 bases; bases with no gene match: 11. The germline V gene encodes CDR1 SGDLS and CDR2 YYNGEE. The CDR3 nucleotides are TGTGCCAGCAGCTTAGGACTAGCGGGGGTCACCTGGGATACGCAGTATTTT. Its protein product is CASSLGLAGVTWDTQYF. Drawing the rest from reference TRBV9 and TRBJ2-3, the complete variable domain is DSGVTQTPKHLITATGQRVTLRCSPRSGDLSVYWYQQSLDQGLQFLIQYYNGEERAKGNILERFSAQQFPDLHSELNLSSLELGDSALYFCASSLGLAGVTWDTQYFGPGTRLTVL.

This chain uses TRBV28 with TRBJ1-5; D might be TRBD1 (5 bases). The CDR3 runs 16 residues. Trimming took 2 bases from V and 10 from J, leaving 21 bases between them. The V gene's germline CDR1 is MDHEN and CDR2 SYDVKM. The CDR3 DNA sequence: TGTGCCAGCAGTTTAAGCGGGGTGGGGCAATCACCACCCCAGCATTTT. This codes for CASSLSGVGQSPPQHF. The whole variable domain, remainder taken from reference TRBV28 and TRBJ1-5, is DVKVTQSSRYLVKRTGEKVFLECVQDMDHENMFWYRQDPGLGLRLIYFSYDVKMKEKGDIPEGYSVSREKKERFSLILESASTNQTSMYLCASSLSGVGQSPPQHFGDGTRLSIL.

This clone was seen more than once but under ten times. This chain joins TRBV5-1 and TRBJ1-1; D might be TRBD1 (5 bases). V was cut by 0 bases and J by 1 base, with 13 bases left in between. Germline CDR1 is SGHRS and CDR2 is YFSETQ. The CDR3 sequence is 16 residues long. CDR3 coding DNA: TGCGCCAGCAGCTTGGGGCAGGGAGGCGGGAACACTGAAGCTTTCTTT. This encodes CASSLGQGGGNTEAFF. The full variable domain, in which reference TRBV5-1 and TRBJ1-1 provide the parts outside the CDR3, is KAGVTQTPRYLIKTRGQQVTLSCSPISGHRSVSWYQQTPGQGLQFLFEYFSETQRNKGNFPGRFSGRQFSNSRSEMNVSTLELGDSALYLCASSLGQGGGNTEAFFGQGTRLTVV.

The chain recombines TRBV7-2 with TRBJ1-4, with a weak D call TRBD1 (5 bases). In germline, CDR1 is SGHTA, CDR2 FQGNSA. This CDR3 comprises 15 residues. Trimming pared 5 bases from V and 0 bases from J, leaving 10 bases between. The CDR3 protein is CASSVQGSTNEKLFF. CDR3 DNA: TGTGCCAGCAGCGTTCAGGGCTCAACTAATGAAAAACTGTTTTTT. Using reference TRBV7-2 and TRBJ1-4 for the parts outside the CDR3, the full variable domain is GAGVSQSPSNKVTEKGKDVELRCDPISGHTALYWYRQSLGQGLEFLIYFQGNSAPDKSGLPSDRFSAERTGGSVSTLTIQRTQQEDSAVYLCASSVQGSTNEKLFFGSGTQLSVL.

This clone came up once. V gene TRBV5-1 combines with J gene TRBJ1-2, with 10 bases that match TRBD1. From germline, CDR1 is SGHRS and CDR2 YFSETQ. V was pared by 2 bases and J by 2 bases, with 9 bases of the junction left unmatched. The CDR3 totals 17 residues. The CDR3 loop is CASSFGSGTGENYGYTF. The CDR3 DNA sequence: TGCGCCAGCAGCTTTGGGTCCGGGACAGGGGAAAACTATGGCTACACCTTC.

The chain links TRBV11-2 to TRBJ1-6; maybe TRBD1 (5 bases). The CDR3 totals 14 residues. Germline assignment: CDR1 SGHAT and CDR2 FQNNGV. Between the trimmed V and J ends, which lost 1 base and 7 bases, there was a span of 8 bases. The CDR3 region is CASSLAGPNSPLHF. Here the CDR3 DNA reads TGTGCCAGCAGCTTAGCAGGGCCGAATTCACCCCTCCACTTT. The full variable domain, completed using reference TRBV11-2 and TRBJ1-6, is EAGVAQSPRYKIIEKRQSVAFWCNPISGHATLYWYQQILGQGPKLLIQFQNNGVVDDSQLPKDRFSAERLKGVDSTLKIQPAKLEDSAVYLCASSLAGPNSPLHFGNGTRLTVT.

The chain couples TRBV11-3 to TRBJ2-1; possibly TRBD1 for D (6 bases). The V and J ends lost 2 bases and 1 base respectively, with 9 bases between them. The length of the CDR3 is 15 residues. CDR1 and CDR2 (germline): SGHNT, YENEEA. CDR3 sequence reads: CASSLNQGSYNEQFF. As DNA, the CDR3 is TGTGCCAGCAGCTTAAATCAGGGGTCCTACAATGAGCAGTTCTTC. Full variable domain (rest looked up from reference TRBV11-3 and TRBJ2-1): EAGVVQSPRYKIIEKKQPVAFWCNPISGHNTLYWYLQNLGQGPELLIRYENEEAVDDSQLPKDRFSAERLKGVDSTLKIQPAELGDSAVYLCASSLNQGSYNEQFFGPGTRLTVL.

The chain carries TRBV27 and TRBJ1-3; perhaps TRBD1 as D (5 bases). The germline V gene encodes CDR1 MNHEY and CDR2 SMNVEV (reference sequence). Trimming pared 6 bases from V and 2 bases from J, leaving 14 bases between. The length of the CDR3 is 15 residues. CDR3 sequence: CASRPGGKTGNTIYF. The CDR3 DNA sequence: TGTGCCAGCAGGCCGGGGGGGAAAACTGGAAACACCATATATTTT.

The chain is built from TRBV20-1 and TRBJ2-7; 9 bases map to TRBD2. The V gene end was trimmed by 8 bases and the J gene end by 11 bases; junction bases not matched to a gene: 10. Germline-derived CDR1 and CDR2 are DFQATT and SNEGSKA (reference sequence). The CDR3 runs 11 residues. CDR3 sequence reads: CSSTREGAEYF. Here the CDR3 DNA reads TGCAGTTCCACGCGGGAGGGGGCGGAGTACTTC.

V and J are TRBV12-5 and TRBJ1-3; D uncertain. V was clipped by 7 bases and J by 4 bases, with 8 bases between them. Germline lookup yields CDR1 LGHNT and CDR2 FRNRAP. The CDR3 runs 12 residues. CDR3 sequence: CASVGVGNTIYF. In DNA form, the CDR3 reads TGTGCTAGTGTCGGGGTCGGAAACACCATATATTTT.

The genes are TRBV7-3 and TRBJ2-6; 14 bases agree with TRBD2. This CDR3 comprises 19 residues. Germline V gene lookup returns CDR1 SGHTA and CDR2 FQGTGA. The V segment lost 5 bases and the J segment 0 bases; nucleotides outside the gene matches: 6. DNA of the CDR3: TGTGCCAGCAGCCCGGGACTAGCGGGGGCCTACTCTGGGGCCAACGTCCTGACTTTC. As protein: CASSPGLAGAYSGANVLTF.

The CDR3 nucleotides are TGTGCCAGCACCGAGAGGGGGTCGGGCGGCTACACCTTC. Translation gives CASTERGSGGYTF. V and J are TRBV6-5 and TRBJ1-2, with a possible D match to TRBD1 (6 bases). V lost 7 bases, J lost 8 bases, and 17 bases lay in between. Germline CDR1 and CDR2: MNHEY and SVGAGI. The CDR3 totals 13 residues.